Presented here are 21 T cell receptor beta chains from one specimen sequenced in a study of T cell changes during pregnancy in multiple sclerosis. Sequencing was performed with immunoSEQ multiplex PCR; in TCRdb, only in-frame clones are kept and a portion is missing. Of some 74,000 clones listed, 80% to 95% are singletons. Material: peripheral blood, obtained after pregnancy. These receptors came from a female donor in good health, enrolled as a control in a pregnancy study.

The CDR3 DNA sequence: TGTGCCAGCAGCTCTCTGCCAGGGGGTCCGTCTGGGGAGCAGTACTTC. Protein sequence: CASSSLPGGPSGEQYF. The chain employs TRBV27 and TRBJ2-7, with 7 nucleotides matching TRBD1. This CDR3 comprises 16 residues. V shed 6 bases, J shed 7 bases, and the junction held 18 bases outside the gene matches. Germline V gene data show CDR1 as MNHEY and CDR2 as SMNVEV (reference sequence).

The rearrangement links TRBV19 to TRBJ1-1; 11 nucleotides align to TRBD1. The CDR3 contains 16 residues. CDR1 and CDR2 from the germline V gene are LNHDA and SQIVND (reference sequence). Unmatched junction bases numbered 5, after V lost 4 bases and J lost 1 base. CDR3 amino acids: CASSRTGGRGNTEAFF. The DNA for the CDR3 is TGTGCCAGTAGTAGGACAGGGGGCAGGGGGAACACTGAAGCTTTCTTT.

V is TRBV28 and J is TRBJ2-2; D remains ambiguous. V lost 2 bases, J lost 4 bases, and 5 bases lay in between. This CDR3 is 13 amino acids long. Germline V CDR1 and CDR2: MDHEN, SYDVKM. CDR3 nucleotides: TGTGCCAGCAGTTTAGCTAGCACCGGGGAGCTGTTTTTT. Protein: CASSLASTGELFF.

This chain joins TRBV6-5 and TRBJ2-3, with 9 bases that match TRBD1. Germline V gene lookup returns CDR1 MNHEY and CDR2 SVGAGI. V was clipped by 6 bases and J by 6 bases; unmatched bases: 10. The CDR3 spans 15 residues. The CDR3 DNA reads as TGTGCCAGCAGGGAGACAGGGGGGGTTACGGATACGCAGTATTTT. Translation gives CASRETGGVTDTQYF.

Comments on this clone: Other DNA sequences in the same sample also yield this CDR3. The chain combines TRBV19 with TRBJ2-7; D not resolved. CDR1 is LNHDA, CDR2 SQIVND, per germline (reference sequence). V was cut by 1 base and J by 0 bases, with 7 bases left in between. CDR3 length: 14 amino acids. The CDR3: CASSIGGSSYEQYF. The CDR3 bases are TGTGCCAGTAGTATAGGCGGAAGCTCCTACGAGCAGTACTTC.

The chain uses TRBV19 and TRBJ2-7; 14 nucleotides match TRBD2. In germline, CDR1 is LNHDA, CDR2 SQIVND (reference sequence). The CDR3 is made up of 15 amino acids. The V segment lost 1 base and the J segment 6 bases; nucleotides outside the gene matches: 2. CDR3 residues: CASSIAGTSGSEQYF. CDR3 DNA: TGTGCCAGTAGTATAGCAGGGACTAGCGGGAGCGAGCAGTACTTC.

This sequence joins TRBV5-1 and TRBJ1-1; D is unclear. The germline V and J ends were trimmed by 0 bases and 1 base, with 7 bases remaining between them. The CDR3 loop spans 14 amino acids. Germline CDR1 is SGHRS and CDR2 is YFSETQ. CDR3 in amino acids: CASSLGQANTEAFF. CDR3 in DNA: TGCGCCAGCAGCTTGGGACAAGCGAACACTGAAGCTTTCTTT.

The J gene is TRBJ1-2, the V gene TRBV10-3; TRBD1 is a possible D gene (6 bases). The CDR3 loop spans 15 amino acids. Germline V gene sequence: CDR1 ENHRY, CDR2 SYGVKD. The V gene lost 6 bases and the J gene lost 0 bases, with 14 bases spanning the gap. This CDR3 is CAISPKGVTNYGYTF. Here the CDR3 DNA reads TGTGCCATCAGCCCTAAGGGGGTAACTAACTATGGCTACACCTTC.

The chain joins TRBV7-9 to TRBJ1-5, with D perhaps TRBD1 (5 bases). CDR1 and CDR2 (germline): SEHNR, FQNEAQ (reference sequence). The CDR3 sequence is 13 residues long. V lost 5 bases and J 4 bases, leaving 9 bases between the germline ends. CDR3 in DNA: TGTGCCAGCAGCCCCACAGGAAATCAGCCCCAGCATTTT. As protein: CASSPTGNQPQHF.

The V call is TRBV19, the J call TRBJ1-4; weak D call: TRBD1 (6 bases). The CDR3 has 15 amino acids. The germline V gene encodes CDR1 LNHDA and CDR2 SQIVND (reference sequence). V was pared by 3 bases and J by 4 bases, with 12 bases between. The CDR3 loop is CASSISGQINEKLFF. In DNA, the CDR3 is TGTGCCAGTAGTATCTCGGGACAAATTAATGAAAAACTGTTTTTT.

This chain uses TRBV5-7 with TRBJ2-6; D unclear. TRBV5-7 is an open reading frame, and its role is uncertain. Trimming took off 6 bases at V and 5 bases at J, with 18 bases between the two ends. The CDR3 has 16 residues. The CDR3 reads CASISSVQSRANVLTF. Here the CDR3 DNA reads TGTGCCAGCATAAGCAGCGTACAAAGTCGGGCCAACGTCCTGACTTTC.

This clone has only one observation. V is TRBV9 and J is TRBJ2-1; maybe TRBD2 (6 bases). Germline-derived CDR1 and CDR2 are SGDLS and YYNGEE. Trimming pared 0 bases from V and 0 bases from J, leaving 13 bases between. CDR3 size: 17 residues. CDR3 DNA: TGTGCCAGCAGCGTAGGGTTGGAGGGTAGCTCCTACAATGAGCAGTTCTTC. Its protein is CASSVGLEGSSYNEQFF.

This chain connects TRBV2 to TRBJ2-5; TRBD2 agrees at 7 bases. Losses at the gene ends were 1 base for V and 5 bases for J; bases not matched to a gene: 4. The CDR3 length is 14 residues. Germline assignment: CDR1 SNHLY and CDR2 FYNNEI. CDR3 residues: CASSEGGGMETQYF. In nucleotides, the CDR3 is TGTGCCAGCAGTGAAGGGGGAGGGATGGAGACCCAGTACTTC.

The CDR3 DNA is TGTGCCACCAGCGGAACAGGGAGCCAAGAGACCCAGTACTTC. Encoded protein: CATSGTGSQETQYF. The rearrangement joins TRBV15 to TRBJ2-5; D is possibly TRBD1 (6 bases). Germline lookup yields CDR1 LNHNV and CDR2 YYDKDF (reference sequence). Trimming took off 5 bases at V and 1 base at J, with 11 bases between the two ends. This CDR3 comprises 14 residues.

This chain uses TRBV25-1 with TRBJ2-1, with TRBD1 matching 8 bases. V lost 3 bases to trimming and J lost 9 bases; unmatched junction nucleotides: 13. This CDR3 comprises 16 residues. Germline V CDR1 and CDR2: MGHDK, SYGVNS. CDR3 coding DNA: TGTGCCAGCAGTGACTCCACGCAGGGGGCGCGTGGTGAGCAGTTCTTC. As protein: CASSDSTQGARGEQFF.

This chain links TRBV19 with TRBJ1-4; D ambiguous. This CDR3 is built from 13 residues. Germline CDR1 is LNHDA and CDR2 is SQIVND (reference sequence). Trimming removed 0 bases from V and 8 bases from J, with 7 bases in between. Written as DNA, the CDR3 is TGTGCCAGTAGTATAGATCGCGGGGAAAAACTGTTTTTT. It translates to CASSIDRGEKLFF. The entire variable domain, with the rest obtained from reference TRBV19 and TRBJ1-4, is as follows: DGGITQSPKYLFRKEGQNVTLSCEQNLNHDAMYWYRQDPGQGLRLIYYSQIVNDFQKGDIAEGYSVSREKKESFPLTVTSAQKNPTAFYLCASSIDRGEKLFFGSGTQLSVL.

The CDR3 loop is CASSSDRGNTEAFF. Here the CDR3 DNA reads TGTGCCAGCAGCTCGGACAGGGGGAACACTGAAGCTTTCTTT. V and J are TRBV5-8 and TRBJ1-1; 9 bases fit TRBD1. Germline CDR1 and CDR2: SGHTS and YDEGEE. The CDR3 has 14 residues. The trim removed 3 bases at V and 1 base at J, leaving 1 base unmatched.

The chain carries TRBV6-1 and TRBJ2-6; tentative D call: TRBD1 (5 bases). Germline values: CDR1 MNHNS, CDR2 SASEGT. V was clipped by 1 base and J by 2 bases, with 15 bases between them. The CDR3 covers 18 residues. This chain's CDR3 is CASSEEGYLFTGANVLTF. In DNA form, the CDR3 reads TGTGCCAGCAGTGAAGAGGGGTACCTTTTTACTGGGGCCAACGTCCTGACTTTC.

The chain links TRBV4-1 to TRBJ1-2; tentatively, D is TRBD1 (5 bases). The CDR3 is 13 amino acids. The ends were cut back, 4 bases at V and 3 bases at J, with 9 bases in the middle. From germline, CDR1 is MGHRA and CDR2 YSYEKL. CDR3 in DNA: TGCGCCAGCAGCCCACAGGCGGACTATGGCTACACCTTC. It encodes CASSPQADYGYTF.

This clone came up once. V gene TRBV28 combines with J gene TRBJ1-4; TRBD1 matches at 9 bases. Looked up from germline, CDR1 is MDHEN and CDR2 is SYDVKM. V lost 6 bases to trimming and J lost 7 bases; unmatched junction nucleotides: 9. The CDR3 spans 15 residues. In DNA form, the CDR3 reads TGTGCCAGCAGCCTCCCGGGACAGGGTAGTGAAAAACTGTTTTTT. Protein product: CASSLPGQGSEKLFF.

This chain links TRBV4-2 with TRBJ2-6, with D perhaps TRBD1 (5 bases). The CDR3 is 22 residues long. V was pared by 0 bases and J by 1 base, with 25 bases between. In germline, CDR1 is LGHNA, CDR2 YNFKEQ. CDR3 protein: CASSQEPPHIQEPLSGANVLTF. As DNA, the CDR3 is TGTGCCAGCAGCCAAGAACCCCCTCACATACAGGAGCCTCTTTCTGGGGCCAACGTCCTGACTTTC.